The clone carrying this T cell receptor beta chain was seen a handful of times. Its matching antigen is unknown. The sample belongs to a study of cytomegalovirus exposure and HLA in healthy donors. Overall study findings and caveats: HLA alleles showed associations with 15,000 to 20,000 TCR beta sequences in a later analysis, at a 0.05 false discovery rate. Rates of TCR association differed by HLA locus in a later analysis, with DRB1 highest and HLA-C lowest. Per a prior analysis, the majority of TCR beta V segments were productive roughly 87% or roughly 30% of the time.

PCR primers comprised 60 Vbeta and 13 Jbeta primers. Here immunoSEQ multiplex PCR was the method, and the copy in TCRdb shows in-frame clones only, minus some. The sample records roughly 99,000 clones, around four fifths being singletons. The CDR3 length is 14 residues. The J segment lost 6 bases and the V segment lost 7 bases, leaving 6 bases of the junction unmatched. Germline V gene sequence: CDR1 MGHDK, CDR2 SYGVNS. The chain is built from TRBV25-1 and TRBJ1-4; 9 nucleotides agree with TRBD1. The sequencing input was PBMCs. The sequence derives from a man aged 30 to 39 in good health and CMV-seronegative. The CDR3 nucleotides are TGTGCCAGCACTAAGGGACAGGGAGATGAAAAACTGTTTTTT. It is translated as CASTKGQGDEKLFF.